This TCR beta chain was identified in a study of T-cell reconstitution after alpha-beta-depleted transplantation in children. Study findings and constraints: Newly generated T cells supplied most T-cell counts and diversity one year post-transplant. In patients about two months after transplant, alpha-beta T cells reportedly arose from several hundred expanded graft clones.

CDR3 size: 13 residues. The V and J ends lost 4 bases and 10 bases respectively, with 14 bases between them. Per germline, CDR1 MGHRA and CDR2 YSYEKL. This clonotype was picked up one time. Antigen specificity is unknown. Unique molecular identifiers featured in how the TCRbeta library was prepared. From the PCR reads, TCRdb called clonotypes with MiXCR, one entry per CDR3 protein. This table holds fewer than 700,000 distinct CDR3 sequences, 23% found once. This receptor was identified in a boy younger than two who had a stem cell transplant for acute myeloid leukemia, so the T cells may come from the graft donor. The material sequenced was PBMCs, mostly from graft donor cells, taken 360 days after TCRalphabeta/CD19-depleted stem cell transplant. This rearrangement joins TRBV4-1 to TRBJ2-1; D possibly matches TRBD1 or TRBD2 (5 bases each). CDR3 amino acids: CASSPGGTGEQFF. DNA for the CDR3: TGCGCCAGCAGCCCTGGGGGAACCGGGGAGCAGTTCTTC.